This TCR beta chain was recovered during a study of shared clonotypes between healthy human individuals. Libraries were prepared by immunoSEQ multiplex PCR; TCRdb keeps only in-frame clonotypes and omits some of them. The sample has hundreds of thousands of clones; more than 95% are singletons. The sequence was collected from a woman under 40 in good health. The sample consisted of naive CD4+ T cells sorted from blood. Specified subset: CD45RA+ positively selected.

CDR3 loop: CASSYVFYGYTF. CDR3 coding DNA: TGTGCCAGCAGTTATGTTTTCTATGGCTACACCTTC. The chain recombines TRBV28 with TRBJ1-2; no firm D call. Looked up from germline, CDR1 is MDHEN and CDR2 is SYDVKM. CDR3 size: 12 residues. The germline V and J ends were trimmed by 4 bases and 4 bases, with 7 bases remaining between them.